This TCR beta chain was captured by sequencing in a study of T cells expressing NK-cell markers. Overall study context: Seven sequenced donors out of eight were HCMV-seropositive, one seronegative. Study-level points and caveats: These clonotypes, the leaders elsewhere, also led the CD3+CD56-NKG2C+ fraction in a few donors. About six of the donors carried dominant NKG2C+ clonotypes that took up roughly 1.0-8% of their CD8+ T cells.

UMI-tagged 5'RACE template switching yielded the TCR beta cDNA. TCRdb reprocessed the 5' RACE reads and reports one entry per CDR3 protein, with no DNA. The sample data list just under 150,000 distinct CDR3 sequences. Germline CDR1 and CDR2: SGHNT and YENEEA. The CDR3 consists of 15 residues. Note on this clonotype: What it binds is not known.

The genes are TRBV11-3 and TRBJ2-3; TCRdb calls TRBD2, which cannot be checked without DNA. The clonotype originates from a young man in good health. The sequenced sample consisted of blood T cells: a sorted CD56 or NKG2C T cell subset, CD4+ or CD8+ T cells, or bulk PBMC T cells (not recorded which). The CDR3 spells CASSPEGLITDTQYF. Complete variable domain (other parts from reference TRBV11-3 and TRBJ2-3): EAGVVQSPRYKIIEKKQPVAFWCNPISGHNTLYWYLQNLGQGPELLIRYENEEAVDDSQLPKDRFSAERLKGVDSTLKIQPAELGDSAVYLCASSPEGLITDTQYFGPGTRLTVL.